This paragraph covers one T cell receptor (beta chain) sequence. This clone's antigen is unknown. The record has no base qualities; no much larger clone is one base away. The germline V gene encodes CDR1 ENHRY and CDR2 SYGVKD. The germline V end is reduced by 0 bases and the J end by 4 bases; junction bases left unmatched: 11. There are 18 amino acids in the CDR3, from cysteine to phenylalanine inclusive. Only the CDR3 portion is preserved as DNA: 54 bases, with reading frame beginning at the first base. This sample is part of a study of radiotherapy plus CTLA-4 blockade in lung cancer (dated by TCRdb to the late 2010s). Looking at the study overall: Objective responses occurred in approximately 17% of enrolled patients, and 30% to 35% achieved disease control.

Libraries were constructed by the immunoSEQ multiplex PCR assay. TCRdb took this table from immuneACCESS and kept in-frame rearrangements with V and J called. Such tables lack part of the clones; where checked against another copy, unresolved V genes explain under half of the gap, and the rest is unexplained. Across this sample there are 3,000 to 4,000 clones, with almost 85% seen only once. Approximately 4% of the sample rests with the top ten. Study-wide conclusions, independent of this receptor: Early dynamic changes in blood T cell clones, together with increased serum interferon-beta after radiation, were reported as the strongest predictors of response. After treatment with radiotherapy and ipilimumab, TCR clones that originated in tumors expanded in peripheral blood.

The study tested focal radiation therapy combined with CTLA-4 blockade (ipilimumab) in patients with chemo-refractory metastatic non-small-cell lung cancer. This receptor was taken from a human donor with non-small cell lung cancer that progressed on radiotherapy plus ipilimumab. This receptor chain uses TRBV10-3 and TRBJ2-1; 8 bases in the junction line up with TRBD2. Sequences were derived from tumor tissue, sampled from a patient treated with radiotherapy plus ipilimumab. The DNA is TGTGCCATCAGTGAGTCGGCCGGGGGGGGCCGCATTTACAATGAGCAGTTCTTC. This translates into CAISESAGGGRIYNEQFF.